A single sample is the source of the 32 T cell receptor beta chains below, sequenced in a study of T cell responses to AZD1222 COVID-19 vaccine. Measured with immunoSEQ multiplex PCR; TCRdb has only the in-frame clones, and not every one. The sample has some 50,000 clones; over 75% are singletons. This specimen was peripheral blood, taken 28 days after the second AZD1222 dose. The source is an adult who received the AZD1222 COVID-19 vaccine.

This rearrangement joins TRBV27 to TRBJ1-2; D gene unclear. The germline V and J ends were trimmed by 0 bases and 2 bases, with 4 bases remaining between them. The germline V gene has CDR1 MNHEY and CDR2 SMNVEV (reference sequence). CDR3 length equals 13 residues. The CDR3 loop reads CASSLSGNYGYTF. CDR3 DNA sequence: TGTGCCAGCAGTTTATCGGGAAACTATGGCTACACCTTC.

This clone has a single count. This rearrangement joins TRBV5-1 to TRBJ2-7; 8 nucleotides match TRBD1. CDR1 and CDR2 from the germline V gene are SGHRS and YFSETQ. The junction had 5 bases not matched to a gene; V was cut back by 4 bases and J by 2 bases. The CDR3 spans 14 residues. The CDR3 DNA is TGCGCCAGCAGCAGGGGACAGGAGACCTACGAGCAGTACTTC. This encodes CASSRGQETYEQYF.

In nucleotides, the CDR3 is TGTGCCAGTACCTCTCTCGCCGGGGGAGAGACCCAGTACTTC. Protein: CASTSLAGGETQYF. The J gene is TRBJ2-5, the V gene TRBV19; tentatively, D is TRBD2 (6 bases). V lost 7 bases to trimming and J lost 4 bases, with 16 bases between them. Looked up from germline, CDR1 is LNHDA and CDR2 is SQIVND (reference sequence). This CDR3 is 14 amino acids long.

V is TRBV27 and J is TRBJ1-4; D not resolved. Germline CDR1 is MNHEY and CDR2 is SMNVEV (reference sequence). This CDR3 is built from 14 residues. The V gene lost 8 bases and the J gene lost 3 bases, with 13 bases spanning the gap. The CDR3 sequence: CASGPRGANEKLFF. CDR3 in DNA: TGTGCCAGCGGCCCGCGAGGCGCTAATGAAAAACTGTTTTTT. The full variable domain, in which reference TRBV27 and TRBJ1-4 provide the parts outside the CDR3, is EAQVTQNPRYLITVTGKKLTVTCSQNMNHEYMSWYRQDPGLGLRQIYYSMNVEVTDKGDVPEGYKVSRKEKRNFPLILESPSPNQTSLYFCASGPRGANEKLFFGSGTQLSVL.

The gene calls are TRBV6-5 and TRBJ1-2; D is uncertain. The CDR3 spans 14 residues. The germline V gene has CDR1 MNHEY and CDR2 SVGAGI. The V end lost 0 bases, the J end lost 0 bases, and 5 bases lay between the germline ends. The CDR3 reads CASSYSLANYGYTF. The CDR3 nucleotides are TGTGCCAGCAGTTACTCGCTAGCTAACTATGGCTACACCTTC.

V is TRBV7-9 and J is TRBJ2-1; D not certain. CDR1 and CDR2 from the germline V gene are SEHNR and FQNEAQ (reference sequence). The CDR3 runs to 15 residues. V shed 2 bases and J shed 7 bases, with 15 bases lying between them. For the CDR3, the DNA is TGTGCCAGCAGCTTAATAGTGTTTGAGGCGAATGAGCAGTTCTTC. Translating it yields CASSLIVFEANEQFF.

The chain is built from TRBV13 and TRBJ1-2, with TRBD1 identical over 8 bases. CDR1 and CDR2 (germline): PRHDT, FYEKMQ (reference sequence). The CDR3 loop spans 17 amino acids. V trimming: 5 bases; J trimming: 4 bases; junction bases outside the gene matches: 15. The DNA of the CDR3 is TGTGCCAGCAGCCAACTTTCCCGGGACAGGATCTTCTATGGCTACACCTTC. Amino acids: CASSQLSRDRIFYGYTF.

The chain couples TRBV6-1 to TRBJ2-2, with TRBD1 as a possible D gene (7 bases). Germline V gene lookup returns CDR1 MNHNS and CDR2 SASEGT. V shed 0 bases and J shed 6 bases, with 11 bases lying between them. The CDR3 has 15 amino acids. Here the CDR3 reads CASSEAQGEAGELFF. The CDR3 DNA reads TGTGCCAGCAGTGAAGCCCAGGGGGAGGCCGGGGAGCTGTTTTTT.

J is TRBJ2-5 and V is TRBV5-5; D might be TRBD1 (6 bases). V was clipped by 5 bases and J by 1 base, with 9 bases between them. There are 13 residues in the CDR3. Germline CDR1 SGHKS, CDR2 YYEKEE (reference sequence). DNA for the CDR3: TGTGCCAGCAGTACGGACAGCCAAGAGACCCAGTACTTC. This encodes CASSTDSQETQYF.

The chain recombines TRBV27 with TRBJ2-2; the D gene is possibly TRBD1 (5 bases). Trimming removed 6 bases at V and 8 bases at J, with 22 bases between. The CDR3 has 16 residues. From germline, CDR1 is MNHEY and CDR2 SMNVEV (reference sequence). DNA of the CDR3: TGTGCCAGCAGAGGGGTTGATGCCCAGGGAAAAGGGGAGCTGTTTTTT. This translates into CASRGVDAQGKGELFF.

This chain joins TRBV6-5 and TRBJ2-2; no clear D. Trimming cost V 10 bases and J 1 base, with 10 bases left between them. Germline V gives CDR1 MNHEY, CDR2 SVGAGI. The CDR3 has 13 residues. CDR3 bases: TGTGCCACCATGGTAGGGAACACCGGGGAGCTGTTTTTT. Its protein product is CATMVGNTGELFF.

The genes are TRBV6-5 and TRBJ2-7; D is perhaps TRBD2 (6 bases). CDR1 is MNHEY and CDR2 is SVGAGI in the germline V gene. This CDR3 spans 15 amino acids. Trimming removed 2 bases at V and 3 bases at J, with 14 bases between. The CDR3 DNA sequence: TGTGCCAGCAGTTACCGTGGCGGACTACTCTACGAGCAGTACTTC. Translation gives CASSYRGGLLYEQYF.

The chain combines TRBV4-1 with TRBJ2-1; no definite D call. With 0 bases removed from V and 4 bases from J, the gap between germline ends came to 7 bases. The CDR3 loop spans 14 amino acids. CDR1 MGHRA and CDR2 YSYEKL come from the germline V gene. The CDR3 coding sequence is TGCGCCAGCAGCCAAGAATTCTCGTACAATGAGCAGTTCTTC. Translation: CASSQEFSYNEQFF.

This chain connects TRBV14 to TRBJ1-6, with TRBD1 identical over 7 bases. This CDR3 is 15 amino acids long. Germline CDR1 reads SGHDN; CDR2 reads FVKESK. V gave up 0 bases and J gave up 9 bases; unmatched junction bases: 5. CDR3 protein: CASSQERGGFSPLHF. Here the CDR3 DNA reads TGTGCCAGCAGCCAAGAACGAGGGGGCTTTTCACCCCTCCACTTT.

The chain couples TRBV6-5 to TRBJ2-1; D is perhaps TRBD2 (7 bases). There are 13 residues in the CDR3. The V gene lost 7 bases and the J gene lost 7 bases, with 14 bases spanning the gap. CDR1 MNHEY and CDR2 SVGAGI come from the germline V gene. For the CDR3, the DNA is TGTGCCAGCAAGGAGGGGGGGCAGAATGAGCAGTTCTTC. It is translated as CASKEGGQNEQFF.

The chain links TRBV7-6 to TRBJ2-7, with D maybe TRBD2 (5 bases). Germline V gene data show CDR1 as SGHVS and CDR2 as FNYEAQ. V was pared by 2 bases and J by 4 bases, with 12 bases between. The CDR3 totals 14 residues. In nucleotides, the CDR3 is TGTGCCAGCAGCTTATCGGGGTACGGTTACGAGCAGTACTTC. Translation: CASSLSGYGYEQYF. Full variable domain (remainder filled in from reference TRBV7-6 and TRBJ2-7): GAGVSQSPRYKVTKRGQDVALRCDPISGHVSLYWYRQALGQGPEFLTYFNYEAQQDKSGLPNDRFSAERPEGSISTLTIQRTEQRDSAMYRCASSLSGYGYEQYFGPGTRLTVT.

The rearrangement links TRBV21-1 to TRBJ1-5; the table names TRBD1, a call not compared with the DNA. TRBV21-1 is a documented pseudogene. The CDR3 covers 19 residues. The CDR3 sequence is CASSTVPQQGTGSNQPQHF. The CDR3 DNA is TGTGCCAGCAGCACGGTACCCCAACAGGGAACTGGAAGCAATCAGCCCCAGCATTTT.

The chain combines TRBV6-5 with TRBJ2-7; no clear D gene. The CDR3 spans 14 residues. Germline CDR1 is MNHEY and CDR2 is SVGAGI. V gave up 10 bases and J gave up 6 bases, with 22 bases separating them. The CDR3 bases are TGTGCCACTACGCCCGGTCCTTATCCCTCCGAGCAGTACTTC. Translation gives CATTPGPYPSEQYF.

J is TRBJ2-1 and V is TRBV9, with D perhaps matching TRBD2 (6 bases). The V end was cut by 6 bases, the J end by 7 bases, with 14 bases between. Germline V gene data show CDR1 as SGDLS and CDR2 as YYNGEE. The CDR3 consists of 13 residues. CDR3 DNA: TGTGCCAGCAAGACGAGCGGGTCAAATGAGCAGTTCTTC. It yields the protein CASKTSGSNEQFF.

This clone was observed a single time. V and J are TRBV20-1 and TRBJ2-1; D may be TRBD2 (7 bases). The CDR3 spans 14 residues. Trimming pared 3 bases from V and 2 bases from J, leaving 11 bases between. Germline CDR1 DFQATT, CDR2 SNEGSKA (reference sequence). The CDR3 region has the DNA TGCAGTGCTAGTGGGGGGGCTACCTACAATGAGCAGTTCTTC. Translating it yields CSASGGATYNEQFF.

This rearrangement joins TRBV15 to TRBJ1-2; 9 bases are shared with TRBD1. V trimming: 5 bases; J trimming: 2 bases; junction bases outside the gene matches: 12. The CDR3 loop spans 17 amino acids. Per the germline V gene, CDR1 is LNHNV and CDR2 is YYDKDF (reference sequence). The CDR3 here is CATSETGQGRGNYGYTF. Written as DNA, the CDR3 is TGTGCCACCAGCGAGACGGGACAGGGTAGGGGAAACTATGGCTACACCTTC. Looking up the rest from reference TRBV15 and TRBJ1-2 gives the full variable domain: DAMVIQNPRYQVTQFGKPVTLSCSQTLNHNVMYWYQQKSSQAPKLLFHYYDKDFNNEADTPDNFQSRRPNTSFCFLDIRSPGLGDTAMYLCATSETGQGRGNYGYTFGSGTRLTVV.

CDR3 residues: CASSSARQGMNTEAFF. The CDR3 coding sequence is TGTGCCAGCAGCTCGGCGAGACAGGGCATGAACACTGAAGCTTTCTTT. The V gene is TRBV5-4, the J gene TRBJ1-1, with TRBD1 matching over 7 bases. CDR1 is SGHNT and CDR2 is YYREEE in the germline V gene (reference sequence). CDR3 length: 16 residues. The V segment lost 3 bases and the J segment 0 bases; nucleotides outside the gene matches: 8. The full variable domain, rest sourced from reference TRBV5-4 and TRBJ1-1, is ETGVTQSPTHLIKTRGQQVTLRCSSQSGHNTVSWYQQALGQGPQFIFQYYREEENGRGNFPPRFSGLQFPNYSSELNVNALELDDSALYLCASSSARQGMNTEAFFGQGTRLTVV.

J is TRBJ2-7 and V is TRBV5-1; 10 bases match TRBD1. The CDR3 is 14 amino acids. Germline V gives CDR1 SGHRS, CDR2 YFSETQ. With 6 bases clipped from V and 6 bases from J, the junction kept 9 bases outside the gene matches. The CDR3 region has the DNA TGCGCCAGCACCCTGGGGACAGGGGCTCTCGAGCAGTACTTC. It yields the protein CASTLGTGALEQYF.

V is TRBV6-6 and J is TRBJ1-4; D gene ambiguous. This CDR3 has 12 amino acids. The V end lost 7 bases, the J end lost 8 bases, and 11 bases lay between the germline ends. Per germline, CDR1 MNHNY and CDR2 SVGAGI (reference sequence). This CDR3 reads CASTDVGEKLFF. The DNA for the CDR3 is TGTGCCAGCACTGATGTTGGGGAAAAACTGTTTTTT.

The gene calls are TRBV4-2 and TRBJ2-5; 10 bases are shared with TRBD2. This CDR3 has 16 amino acids. Trimming cost V 4 bases and J 5 bases; bases outside gene matches: 10. From germline, CDR1 is LGHNA and CDR2 YNFKEQ. The CDR3 DNA reads TGTGCCAGCAGCCCCGGGGAACTAGCGGGACCCGAGACCCAGTACTTC. Translating gives CASSPGELAGPETQYF.

This sequence joins TRBV4-2 and TRBJ1-1; maybe TRBD1 (6 bases). Per the germline V gene, CDR1 is LGHNA and CDR2 is YNFKEQ. V gave up 3 bases and J gave up 0 bases, with 20 bases separating them. CDR3 size: 18 residues. The CDR3 protein is CASSQGGAGEGMNTEAFF. For the CDR3, the DNA is TGTGCCAGCAGCCAGGGGGGGGCAGGGGAAGGGATGAACACTGAAGCTTTCTTT.

J is TRBJ2-3 and V is TRBV7-7; a possible D gene is TRBD2 (5 bases). Trimming cost V 3 bases and J 1 base, with 8 bases left between them. CDR3 length equals 14 residues. Germline CDR1 is SSHAT and CDR2 is FNYEAQ (reference sequence). In DNA form, the CDR3 reads TGTGCCAGCAGCTTGGGGAGTGGCACAGATACGCAGTATTTT. The encoded protein is CASSLGSGTDTQYF.

The chain uses TRBV18 and TRBJ1-4; D is unclear. V lost 2 bases and J 7 bases, leaving 8 bases between the germline ends. Germline CDR1 reads KGHSH; CDR2 reads LQKENI. The CDR3 loop spans 13 amino acids. The CDR3 protein is CASSPFASEKLFF. The CDR3 DNA reads as TGTGCCAGCTCACCATTCGCCAGTGAAAAACTGTTTTTT.

V is TRBV19 and J is TRBJ1-2, with TRBD1 as a possible D gene (6 bases). The ends were cut back, 3 bases at V and 4 bases at J, with 18 bases in the middle. CDR3 size: 16 residues. CDR1 LNHDA and CDR2 SQIVND come from the germline V gene (reference sequence). Here the CDR3 DNA reads TGTGCCAGTAGTATTGGAGCAGGGGATGGGGGCTATGGCTACACCTTC. Protein: CASSIGAGDGGYGYTF.

V gene TRBV18 combines with J gene TRBJ2-7; perhaps TRBD1 as D (6 bases). With 0 bases removed from V and 3 bases from J, the gap between germline ends came to 9 bases. The germline V gene has CDR1 KGHSH and CDR2 LQKENI. This CDR3 has 14 residues. CDR3 region: CASSPPQGNYEQYF. The CDR3 bases are TGTGCCAGCTCACCACCACAGGGAAACTACGAGCAGTACTTC.

V is TRBV4-2 and J is TRBJ2-1; no firm D call. The germline V gene has CDR1 LGHNA and CDR2 YNFKEQ. Trimming pared 1 base from V and 2 bases from J, leaving 12 bases between. The CDR3 contains 16 residues. CDR3 in amino acids: CASSQVTTAPYNEQFF. CDR3 coding DNA: TGTGCCAGCAGCCAAGTCACAACTGCCCCCTACAATGAGCAGTTCTTC.

A single count supports this clone. The genes are TRBV2 and TRBJ2-7, with D tentatively TRBD1 (5 bases). Trimming took 6 bases from V and 4 from J, leaving 22 bases between them. Germline V gene data show CDR1 as SNHLY and CDR2 as FYNNEI. CDR3 length: 16 residues. Here the CDR3 DNA reads TGTGCCAGCAGCGCCAAGAAAGGGGCTACAAGGTACGAGCAGTACTTC. Protein sequence: CASSAKKGATRYEQYF.